This T cell receptor (beta chain) was identified during a study of CD8 T cells in Susac syndrome. The CDR3 loop spans 13 amino acids. Germline assignment: CDR1 GTSNPN and CDR2 SVGIG (reference sequence). V lost 1 base and J 3 bases, leaving 9 bases between the germline ends. This clonotype was detected once. Random hexamers primed reverse transcription of 0.5 to 1 ug RNA. TCRdb re-called the immunoSEQ multiplex PCR reads through MiXCR, storing one row per CDR3 protein. The sample holds about 190,000 distinct CDR3 sequences; 95% are singletons and the top ten take around 0.1%. This chain links TRBV30 with TRBJ1-2; D is perhaps TRBD1 (5 bases). The origin of this receptor is a human donor in good health. Sequencing was carried out using CD4+ T cells from PBMCs. The chain's CDR3 is CAWSGGADYGYTF. DNA for the CDR3: TGTGCCTGGAGTGGGGGCGCGGACTATGGCTACACCTTC.